This TCR beta chain came from a study of shared clonotypes between healthy human individuals. On the study more broadly: CD4 naive and memory got three plates each, CD8 naive two, CD8 memory one. Whole-study findings and limits: A small donor pool kept down the genetic and exposure-history diversity that was represented.

TCRdb's table, derived via immunoSEQ multiplex PCR, lists solely in-frame clones and lacks some. This table has more than 1.2 million clones, about 98.5% appearing once. This CDR3 contains 17 residues. CDR1 is SGHRS, CDR2 YFSETQ, per germline. Trimming cost V 0 bases and J 4 bases, with 19 bases left between them. This clone has only one observation. Its antigen remains unidentified. CD45RA-negative memory and CD45RA+ naive subsets were split from the CD4+ cells. The origin of this receptor is a man aged 25 to 40 in good health. J is TRBJ1-2 and V is TRBV5-1; D may be TRBD1 (6 bases). The sample was naive CD4+ T cells sorted from blood. The sample's subset: CD45RA+ positively selected. The CDR3 region has the DNA TGCGCCAGCAGCTTGGATGGGGGCGCTTCTCATAGCTATGGCTACACCTTC. Its protein product is CASSLDGGASHSYGYTF.